These 17 T cell receptor beta chains came from one sample sequenced in a study of CD8 T cells in ankylosing spondylitis. TCRdb independently ran MiXCR on the 5' RACE reads; one entry per CDR3 protein. The sample consists of around 340,000 distinct CDR3 sequences, about 15% of them appearing once. Sequenced input: blood, either unsorted or a sorted T cell fraction (not recorded which). The receptors stem from a male donor with ankylosing spondylitis or in good health (not recorded which).

This clonotype has at least ten counts. The chain links TRBV3-1 to TRBJ1-2; 11 nucleotides align to TRBD1. The germline V gene encodes CDR1 LGHDT and CDR2 YNNKEL (reference sequence). The CDR3 covers 14 residues. Trimming removed 4 bases from V and 4 bases from J; junction bases left unmatched: 2. Here the CDR3 DNA reads TGTGCCAGCAGCCCGGACAGGGGGCCCTATGGCTACACCTTC. This codes for CASSPDRGPYGYTF.

The rearrangement joins TRBV28 to TRBJ2-5; weak D call: TRBD1 (5 bases). CDR1 and CDR2 (germline): MDHEN, SYDVKM. There are 12 residues in the CDR3. V lost 7 bases, J lost 4 bases, and 10 bases lay in between. CDR3 DNA: TGTGCCAGCAAACCCAGGGCAGAGACCCAGTACTTC. Translating gives CASKPRAETQYF.

Many counts were recorded for this clonotype. V is TRBV29-1 and J is TRBJ1-3, with D perhaps matching TRBD1 (5 bases). The CDR3 sequence is 16 residues long. Germline V CDR1 and CDR2: SQVTM, ANQGSEA. V was shortened by 2 bases and J by 0 bases, with 14 bases between the two germline ends. The CDR3 bases are TGCAGCGTTGAAAATCGGACACGGGGCTCTGGAAACACCATATATTTT. Translation: CSVENRTRGSGNTIYF.

V is TRBV7-2 and J is TRBJ2-7; maybe TRBD1 (5 bases). Deletions cut 6 bases from V and 0 bases from J, with 15 bases between. Germline V gene data show CDR1 as SGHTA and CDR2 as FQGNSA. This CDR3 has 15 residues. The CDR3 nucleotides read TGTGCCAGCAGGACGATGGGGCAAAGCTCCTACGAGCAGTACTTC. Protein sequence: CASRTMGQSSYEQYF.

This clonotype was seen many times. The chain is built from TRBV5-1 and TRBJ2-3; maybe TRBD2 (5 bases). This CDR3 is built from 15 residues. CDR1 and CDR2 (germline): SGHRS, YFSETQ. Deletions cut 1 base from V and 5 bases from J, with 14 bases between. CDR3 nucleotides: TGCGCCAGCAGCTTGTCTGCTACTGGAGGAGATACGCAGTATTTT. As protein: CASSLSATGGDTQYF.

The chain employs TRBV4-1 and TRBJ1-5; no clear D gene. The germline V gene encodes CDR1 MGHRA and CDR2 YSYEKL. Trimming removed 1 base at V and 6 bases at J, with 22 bases between. The CDR3 runs 18 residues. CDR3 amino acids: CASSQVVSGFFLGQPQHF. The CDR3 nucleotides are TGCGCCAGCAGCCAAGTAGTATCCGGGTTTTTCTTGGGTCAGCCCCAGCATTTT.

This clonotype was recorded a few times. This chain uses TRBV5-5 with TRBJ1-2; D gene uncertain. Trimming took 0 bases from V and 7 from J, leaving 10 bases between them. Germline-derived CDR1 and CDR2 are SGHKS and YYEKEE (reference sequence). The CDR3 consists of 13 residues. CDR3 region: CASSLAMIGGYTF. The CDR3 DNA follows: TGTGCCAGCAGCTTGGCTATGATTGGTGGCTACACCTTC. Filled out from reference TRBV5-5 and TRBJ1-2, the complete variable domain reads DAGVTQSPTHLIKTRGQQVTLRCSPISGHKSVSWYQQVLGQGPQFIFQYYEKEERGRGNFPDRFSARQFPNYSSELNVNALLLGDSALYLCASSLAMIGGYTFGSGTRLTVV.

This clonotype turned up a few times. The CDR3: CASSVRASVSNYGYTF. The CDR3 region has the DNA TGTGCCAGCAGTGTCCGGGCCTCAGTGTCAAACTATGGCTACACCTTC. V and J are TRBV6-1 and TRBJ1-2; no clear D gene. Deletions cut 4 bases from V and 2 bases from J, with 17 bases between. Germline V lookup: CDR1 MNHNS, CDR2 SASEGT. The CDR3 totals 16 residues.

The rearrangement joins TRBV9 to TRBJ2-7; 9 bases agree with TRBD1. The length of the CDR3 is 16 residues. Germline CDR1 SGDLS, CDR2 YYNGEE. The J segment lost 2 bases and the V segment lost 3 bases, leaving 9 bases of the junction unmatched. The CDR3 DNA sequence: TGTGCCAGCAGCGCACAGGGGGCCCCTGGGGCCTACGAGCAGTACTTC. This encodes CASSAQGAPGAYEQYF. The variable domain in full, with the rest retrieved from reference TRBV9 and TRBJ2-7, is DSGVTQTPKHLITATGQRVTLRCSPRSGDLSVYWYQQSLDQGLQFLIQYYNGEERAKGNILERFSAQQFPDLHSELNLSSLELGDSALYFCASSAQGAPGAYEQYFGPGTRLTVT.

The chain combines TRBV7-8 with TRBJ1-1, with D tentatively TRBD1 (6 bases). The CDR3 runs 15 residues. Germline V gene sequence: CDR1 SGHVS, CDR2 FQNEAQ. V was shortened by 1 base and J by 4 bases, with 13 bases between the two germline ends. The CDR3 DNA is TGTGCCAGCAGCTTAGGGCAGGGGAGAATCACTGAAGCTTTCTTT. Its protein is CASSLGQGRITEAFF.

This clonotype was counted a few times. The chain joins TRBV7-9 to TRBJ1-2; TRBD1 is a possible D gene (5 bases). The CDR3 runs to 12 residues. Per germline, CDR1 SEHNR and CDR2 FQNEAQ (reference sequence). V lost 5 bases and J 13 bases, leaving 17 bases between the germline ends. The CDR3 loop is CASSNAGDAGTF. The CDR3 nucleotides read TGTGCCAGCAGCAATGCCGGGGACGCTGGCACCTTC.

This chain uses TRBV7-2 with TRBJ2-2; 9 nucleotides align to TRBD2. Unmatched junction bases numbered 12, after V lost 1 base and J lost 9 bases. Germline lookup yields CDR1 SGHTA and CDR2 FQGNSA. There are 17 residues in the CDR3. In DNA, the CDR3 is TGTGCCAGCAGCTTAGTTCGCGGGGGGGCCTTTGGCCGGGAGCTGTTTTTT. It is translated as CASSLVRGGAFGRELFF.

This clonotype has just a few counts. This sequence joins TRBV3-1 and TRBJ2-5; 8 nucleotides agree with TRBD2. V lost 9 bases to trimming and J lost 5 bases; unmatched junction nucleotides: 2. This CDR3 is built from 11 residues. Germline V gene lookup returns CDR1 LGHDT and CDR2 YNNKEL (reference sequence). The CDR3 is CARREVETQYF. As DNA, the CDR3 is TGTGCCAGGCGGGAGGTGGAGACCCAGTACTTC.

The chain joins TRBV12-3 or TRBV12-4 to TRBJ1-6, with D perhaps matching TRBD1 (5 bases). The V and J ends lost 7 bases and 7 bases respectively, with 20 bases between them. The CDR3 is 16 residues long. The DNA of the CDR3 is TGTGCCAGCACCTCCCTAGGGGAGGTAGGAAATTCACCCCTCCACTTT. Translated, it gives CASTSLGEVGNSPLHF.

In its sample, this clonotype was seen a few times. The J gene is TRBJ1-1, the V gene TRBV20-1; D not resolved. Trimming removed 3 bases from V and 5 bases from J, with 13 bases in between. The CDR3 is 13 residues long. The V gene's germline CDR1 is DFQATT and CDR2 SNEGSKA (reference sequence). CDR3 DNA: TGCAGTGCTAGTAGCACGGCCGGGACTGAAGCTTTCTTT. Its translation: CSASSTAGTEAFF.

A single count supports this clonotype. CDR3 residues: CSATGLAGAETQYF. As DNA, the CDR3 is TGCAGTGCTACAGGACTAGCGGGGGCAGAGACCCAGTACTTC. This chain joins TRBV20-1 and TRBJ2-5; TRBD2 matches 13 bases. Looked up from germline, CDR1 is DFQATT and CDR2 is SNEGSKA (reference sequence). The CDR3 spans 14 residues. Trimming cost V 4 bases and J 4 bases; bases outside gene matches: 3.

Many counts were recorded for this clonotype. The CDR3 DNA follows: TGTGCCAGCAGCTCAACAGGGGGCGCCGGCTACACCTTC. It codes for CASSSTGGAGYTF. The chain employs TRBV12-3 or TRBV12-4 and TRBJ1-2, with 9 nucleotides matching TRBD1. CDR3 length equals 13 residues. Losses at the gene ends were 6 bases for V and 8 bases for J; bases not matched to a gene: 7.